This T cell receptor beta chain was identified during a study of T-cell reconstitution after alpha-beta-depleted transplantation in children. The CDR3 has 16 residues. Germline assignment: CDR1 DFQATT and CDR2 SNEGSKA (reference sequence). Trimming cost V 7 bases and J 5 bases, with 25 bases left between them. This clonotype was seen only a few times. A library of TCRbeta sequences, prepared with unique molecular identifiers, was generated. TCRdb recomputed calls from the PCR reads with MiXCR, one row per CDR3 protein. The table has roughly 610,000 distinct CDR3 sequences, about 10% seen once. The chain employs TRBV20-1 and TRBJ2-3, with TRBD2 as a possible D gene (5 bases). The material sequenced was PBMCs from the stem cell graft donor, taken from the stem cell graft. The receptor comes from a human donor who donated a stem cell graft to a child with acute myeloid leukemia. CDR3 nucleotides: TGCAGTGGTCGACTACCCCAGGCGGGCGGTGGAGATACGCAGTATTTT. Its protein is CSGRLPQAGGGDTQYF.